A single sample is the source of the 18 T cell receptor beta chains below, sequenced in a study of blood T cell repertoires in COVID-19. Here immunoSEQ multiplex PCR was the method, and the copy in TCRdb shows in-frame clones only, minus some. This sample carries 210,000 or so clones, approximately 80% of them seen once, and the ten largest clones take about 7.2%. Sample: PBMCs or T cells enriched from blood (not recorded which). Receptors were obtained from a woman in her thirties or forties with acute COVID-19.

The rearrangement uses TRBV28 and TRBJ1-4, with a tentative D call TRBD1 (6 bases). V was clipped by 6 bases and J by 8 bases, with 13 bases between them. The germline CDR1 and CDR2 sequences are MDHEN and SYDVKM. The CDR3 loop spans 13 amino acids. The CDR3 loop is CASSQGRGEKLFF. CDR3 sequence (DNA): TGTGCCAGCAGCCAGGGGAGGGGAGAAAAACTGTTTTTT.

V gene TRBV5-4 combines with J gene TRBJ1-5; unclear D gene. Looked up from germline, CDR1 is SGHNT and CDR2 is YYREEE (reference sequence). V gave up 4 bases and J gave up 1 base, with 6 bases separating them. This CDR3 spans 13 amino acids. CDR3 sequence reads: CASSPGSNQPQHF. The CDR3 DNA is TGTGCCAGCAGCCCCGGGAGCAATCAGCCCCAGCATTTT.

The chain joins TRBV2 to TRBJ2-3; 9 bases map to TRBD1. V lost 6 bases to trimming and J lost 1 base; unmatched junction nucleotides: 2. The CDR3 runs to 14 residues. Germline CDR1 is SNHLY and CDR2 is FYNNEI. The DNA of the CDR3 is TGTGCCAGCAGCAGGGACAGGGGCACAGATACGCAGTATTTT. Translated, it gives CASSRDRGTDTQYF.

This clone appeared once. This sequence joins TRBV19 and TRBJ1-6; 7 bases are a match to TRBD1. The CDR3 is 17 residues long. Unmatched junction bases numbered 13, after V lost 9 bases and J lost 2 bases. From germline, CDR1 is LNHDA and CDR2 SQIVND (reference sequence). CDR3 coding DNA: TGTGCCAGCCTGGGGTTACAGGGGCCCGCCTATAATTCACCCCTCCACTTT. It yields the protein CASLGLQGPAYNSPLHF.

The chain employs TRBV6-5 and TRBJ1-2; D is unclear. Germline loops: CDR1 MNHEY, CDR2 SVGAGI. The CDR3 contains 13 residues. V was cut by 6 bases and J by 10 bases, with 18 bases left in between. CDR3 loop: CASSSPGGVPYTF. The CDR3 region has the DNA TGTGCCAGCAGCTCACCTGGCGGGGTACCCTACACCTTC.

The V gene is TRBV5-1, the J gene TRBJ1-6; D unclear. Trimming took 4 bases from V and 7 from J, leaving 12 bases between them. Germline CDR1 SGHRS, CDR2 YFSETQ. This CDR3 is built from 14 residues. The CDR3 spells CASSISRPNSPLHF. The DNA of the CDR3 is TGCGCCAGCAGCATATCTAGACCCAATTCACCCCTCCACTTT. The whole variable domain, filled in from reference TRBV5-1 and TRBJ1-6, reads KAGVTQTPRYLIKTRGQQVTLSCSPISGHRSVSWYQQTPGQGLQFLFEYFSETQRNKGNFPGRFSGRQFSNSRSEMNVSTLELGDSALYLCASSISRPNSPLHFGNGTRLTVT.

V gene TRBV7-9 combines with J gene TRBJ2-2; D is unclear. CDR1 and CDR2 from the germline V gene are SEHNR and FQNEAQ (reference sequence). CDR3 length: 14 amino acids. The V gene lost 2 bases and the J gene lost 1 base, with 5 bases spanning the gap. CDR3 bases: TGTGCCAGCAGCTTATCCCAGAACACCGGGGAGCTGTTTTTT. The encoded protein is CASSLSQNTGELFF.

This clone came up once. CDR3 sequence (DNA): TGTGCCAGCAGCTTAGTACAGGGAGGCAATCAGCCCCAGCATTTT. Its translation is CASSLVQGGNQPQHF. The chain is built from TRBV7-2 and TRBJ1-5, with D possibly matching TRBD1 (6 bases). The V end lost 1 base, the J end lost 2 bases, and 9 bases lay between the germline ends. The V gene's germline CDR1 is SGHTA and CDR2 FQGNSA. CDR3 size: 15 residues. Looking up the rest from reference TRBV7-2 and TRBJ1-5 gives the full variable domain: GAGVSQSPSNKVTEKGKDVELRCDPISGHTALYWYRQSLGQGLEFLIYFQGNSAPDKSGLPSDRFSAERTGGSVSTLTIQRTQQEDSAVYLCASSLVQGGNQPQHFGDGTRLSIL.

CDR3 nucleotides: TGTGCCAGCAGTTACGCCACAGGGTCCGAGCAGTACTTC. Translated, it gives CASSYATGSEQYF. The chain is built from TRBV6-2 or TRBV6-3 and TRBJ2-7, with D maybe TRBD1 (6 bases). The V and J ends lost 2 bases and 6 bases respectively, with 11 bases between them. CDR3 size: 13 residues. Germline CDR1 MNHEY, CDR2 SVGEGT.

This clone has only a few counts. The V gene is TRBV5-1, the J gene TRBJ1-4; D call uncertain. V was clipped by 3 bases and J by 8 bases, with 17 bases between them. The CDR3 runs to 15 residues. The germline V gene encodes CDR1 SGHRS and CDR2 YFSETQ. CDR3 nucleotides: TGCGCCAGCAGCTCGGGATCAGGAGTAGGGGAAAAACTGTTTTTT. Its translation is CASSSGSGVGEKLFF. Looking up the rest from reference TRBV5-1 and TRBJ1-4 gives the full variable domain: KAGVTQTPRYLIKTRGQQVTLSCSPISGHRSVSWYQQTPGQGLQFLFEYFSETQRNKGNFPGRFSGRQFSNSRSEMNVSTLELGDSALYLCASSSGSGVGEKLFFGSGTQLSVL.

The chain links TRBV6-1 to TRBJ1-5; no clear D gene. The germline V gene has CDR1 MNHNS and CDR2 SASEGT. V gave up 1 base and J gave up 3 bases, with 16 bases separating them. The CDR3 is 17 residues long. The CDR3 is CASSEGGGFRANQPQHF. In DNA form, the CDR3 reads TGTGCCAGCAGTGAAGGAGGAGGGTTCCGGGCCAATCAGCCCCAGCATTTT.

V usage is TRBV7-6 and J usage is TRBJ1-1; D possibly corresponds to TRBD1 (5 bases). The germline gives CDR1 SGHVS, CDR2 FNYEAQ. V lost 8 bases and J 1 base, leaving 11 bases between the germline ends. The CDR3 sequence is 13 residues long. The CDR3 here is CASGADRNTEAFF. CDR3 DNA sequence: TGTGCCAGCGGGGCAGACAGGAACACTGAAGCTTTCTTT.

The V call is TRBV5-6, the J call TRBJ1-2; maybe TRBD1 (5 bases). CDR1 is SGHDT, CDR2 YYEEEE, per germline. This CDR3 contains 12 residues. Deletions cut 1 base from V and 8 bases from J, with 9 bases between. Here the CDR3 DNA reads TGTGCCAGCAGCTTGTTCCAGGGCGGCTACACCTTC. Translation: CASSLFQGGYTF.

V usage is TRBV28 and J usage is TRBJ1-1; D possibly corresponds to TRBD1 (5 bases). The length of the CDR3 is 14 residues. Germline CDR1 reads MDHEN; CDR2 reads SYDVKM. The V end lost 3 bases, the J end lost 4 bases, and 12 bases lay between the germline ends. The CDR3 sequence: CASSLGGVGTEAFF. The CDR3 DNA reads as TGTGCCAGCAGTTTGGGAGGGGTGGGCACTGAAGCTTTCTTT.

The CDR3 loop is CASSLAGRGGTQYF. CDR3 DNA sequence: TGTGCCAGCAGCTTGGCTGGCAGGGGCGGGACCCAGTACTTC. The V call is TRBV5-6, the J call TRBJ2-5, with D perhaps matching TRBD1 (6 bases). CDR1 and CDR2 (germline): SGHDT, YYEEEE. Deletions cut 0 bases from V and 7 bases from J, with 13 bases between. The CDR3 extends over 14 amino acids.

The V and J genes are TRBV5-1 and TRBJ1-1; D call uncertain. Germline CDR1 is SGHRS and CDR2 is YFSETQ. The length of the CDR3 is 15 residues. V dropped 2 bases and J dropped 2 bases, with 13 bases sitting between them. The CDR3 protein is CASSLELDFNTEAFF. The CDR3 nucleotides read TGCGCCAGCAGCTTAGAATTAGATTTTAACACTGAAGCTTTCTTT. The whole variable domain, remainder taken from reference TRBV5-1 and TRBJ1-1, is KAGVTQTPRYLIKTRGQQVTLSCSPISGHRSVSWYQQTPGQGLQFLFEYFSETQRNKGNFPGRFSGRQFSNSRSEMNVSTLELGDSALYLCASSLELDFNTEAFFGQGTRLTVV.

This chain joins TRBV7-2 and TRBJ1-4; tentative D call: TRBD1 (6 bases). Trimming took 3 bases from V and 5 from J, leaving 10 bases between them. Per germline, CDR1 SGHTA and CDR2 FQGNSA. This CDR3 has 14 residues. In nucleotides, the CDR3 is TGTGCCAGCAGCTTGGGCAGGGGAAATGAAAAACTGTTTTTT. It translates to CASSLGRGNEKLFF. The whole variable domain, remainder taken from reference TRBV7-2 and TRBJ1-4, is GAGVSQSPSNKVTEKGKDVELRCDPISGHTALYWYRQSLGQGLEFLIYFQGNSAPDKSGLPSDRFSAERTGGSVSTLTIQRTQQEDSAVYLCASSLGRGNEKLFFGSGTQLSVL.

The chain employs TRBV6-6 and TRBJ2-7; 9 bases are shared with TRBD2. There are 18 residues in the CDR3. CDR1 MNHNY and CDR2 SVGAGI come from the germline V gene (reference sequence). The junction had 16 bases not matched to a gene; V was cut back by 5 bases and J by 2 bases. In DNA form, the CDR3 reads TGTGCCAGCAGTCGAACCTCCTCCGGGACTAGCTATACCTACGAGCAGTACTTC. It encodes CASSRTSSGTSYTYEQYF.